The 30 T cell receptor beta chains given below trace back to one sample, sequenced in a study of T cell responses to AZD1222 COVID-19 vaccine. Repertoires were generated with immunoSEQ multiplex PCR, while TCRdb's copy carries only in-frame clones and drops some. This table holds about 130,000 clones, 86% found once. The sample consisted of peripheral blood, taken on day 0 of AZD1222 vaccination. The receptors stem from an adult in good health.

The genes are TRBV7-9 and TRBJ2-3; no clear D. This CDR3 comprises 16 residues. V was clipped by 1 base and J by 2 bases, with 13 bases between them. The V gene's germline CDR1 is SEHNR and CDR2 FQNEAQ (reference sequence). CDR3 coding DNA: TGTGCCAGCAGCTTAGATTGGGCGAATCCCACAGATACGCAGTATTTT. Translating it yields CASSLDWANPTDTQYF.

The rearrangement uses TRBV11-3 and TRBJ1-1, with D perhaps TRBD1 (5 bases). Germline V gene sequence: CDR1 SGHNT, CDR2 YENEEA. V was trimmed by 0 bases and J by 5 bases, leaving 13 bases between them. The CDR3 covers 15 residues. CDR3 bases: TGTGCCAGCAGCTTAGAGTCGGCAGGGCGGACTGAAGCTTTCTTT. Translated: CASSLESAGRTEAFF. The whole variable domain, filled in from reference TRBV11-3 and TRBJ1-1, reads EAGVVQSPRYKIIEKKQPVAFWCNPISGHNTLYWYLQNLGQGPELLIRYENEEAVDDSQLPKDRFSAERLKGVDSTLKIQPAELGDSAVYLCASSLESAGRTEAFFGQGTRLTVV.

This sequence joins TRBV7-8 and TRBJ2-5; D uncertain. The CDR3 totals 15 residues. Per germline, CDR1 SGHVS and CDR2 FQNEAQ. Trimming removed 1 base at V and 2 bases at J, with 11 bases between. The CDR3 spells CASSLGGYRQETQYF. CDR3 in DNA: TGTGCCAGCAGCTTAGGGGGTTACCGGCAAGAGACCCAGTACTTC.

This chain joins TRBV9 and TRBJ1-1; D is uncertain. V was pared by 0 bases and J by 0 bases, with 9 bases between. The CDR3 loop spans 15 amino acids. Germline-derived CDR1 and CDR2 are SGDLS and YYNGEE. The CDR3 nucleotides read TGTGCCAGCAGCGTAGTTGAGGGTCTGAACACTGAAGCTTTCTTT. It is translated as CASSVVEGLNTEAFF.

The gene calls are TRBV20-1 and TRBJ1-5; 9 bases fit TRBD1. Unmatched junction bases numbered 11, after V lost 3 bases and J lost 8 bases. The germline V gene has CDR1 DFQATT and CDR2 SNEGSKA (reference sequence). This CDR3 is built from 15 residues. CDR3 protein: CSASPAGTGSEPQHF. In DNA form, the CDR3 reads TGCAGTGCTAGTCCTGCCGGGACAGGGAGTGAGCCCCAGCATTTT.

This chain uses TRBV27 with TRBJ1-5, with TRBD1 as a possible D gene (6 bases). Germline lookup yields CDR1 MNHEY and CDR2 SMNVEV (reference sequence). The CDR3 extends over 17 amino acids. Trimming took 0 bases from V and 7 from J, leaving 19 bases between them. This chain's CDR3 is CASSLSRRGGSYQPQHF. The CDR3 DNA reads TGTGCCAGCAGTTTATCGAGGAGGGGGGGGTCATACCAGCCCCAGCATTTT.

CDR3 in amino acids: CAIPLGRNAEQYF. The CDR3 region has the DNA TGTGCCATCCCACTCGGGAGGAACGCCGAGCAGTACTTC. The chain is built from TRBV3-1 (or the pseudogene TRBV3-2) and TRBJ2-7, with 7 bases matching TRBD2. Germline-derived CDR1 and CDR2 are LGHDT and YNNKEL (reference sequence). Unmatched junction bases numbered 12, after V lost 10 bases and J lost 6 bases. The length of the CDR3 is 13 residues.

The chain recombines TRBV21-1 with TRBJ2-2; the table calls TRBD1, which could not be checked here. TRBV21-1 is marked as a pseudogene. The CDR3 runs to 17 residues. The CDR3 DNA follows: TGTGCCAGCAGCGCCCCAAGGGGACAGGAGAACACCGGGGAGCTGTTTTTT. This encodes CASSAPRGQENTGELFF.

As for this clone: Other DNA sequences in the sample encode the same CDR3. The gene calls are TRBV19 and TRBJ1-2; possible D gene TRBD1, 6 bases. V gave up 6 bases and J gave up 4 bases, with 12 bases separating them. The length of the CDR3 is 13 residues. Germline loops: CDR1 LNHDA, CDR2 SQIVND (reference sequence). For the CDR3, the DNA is TGTGCCAGTAGCGAAACAGGGTCCTATGGCTACACCTTC. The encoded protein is CASSETGSYGYTF.

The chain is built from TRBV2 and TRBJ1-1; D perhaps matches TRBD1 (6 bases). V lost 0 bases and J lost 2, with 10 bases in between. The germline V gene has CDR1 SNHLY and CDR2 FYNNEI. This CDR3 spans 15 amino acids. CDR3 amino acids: CASSEAGTPNTEAFF. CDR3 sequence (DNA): TGTGCCAGCAGTGAAGCCGGGACACCTAACACTGAAGCTTTCTTT.

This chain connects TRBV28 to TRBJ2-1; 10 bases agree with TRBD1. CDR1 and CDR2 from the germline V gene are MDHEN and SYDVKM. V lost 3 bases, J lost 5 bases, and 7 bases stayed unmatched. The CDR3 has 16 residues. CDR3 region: CASSLGIGTGDNEQFF. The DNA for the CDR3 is TGTGCCAGCAGTTTGGGAATCGGGACAGGGGACAATGAGCAGTTCTTC.

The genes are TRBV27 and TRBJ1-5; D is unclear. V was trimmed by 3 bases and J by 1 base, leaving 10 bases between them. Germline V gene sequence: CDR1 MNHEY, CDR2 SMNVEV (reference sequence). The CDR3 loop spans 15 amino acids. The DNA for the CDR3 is TGTGCCAGCAGTTTTAAGGACGGGAGCAATCAGCCCCAGCATTTT. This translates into CASSFKDGSNQPQHF.

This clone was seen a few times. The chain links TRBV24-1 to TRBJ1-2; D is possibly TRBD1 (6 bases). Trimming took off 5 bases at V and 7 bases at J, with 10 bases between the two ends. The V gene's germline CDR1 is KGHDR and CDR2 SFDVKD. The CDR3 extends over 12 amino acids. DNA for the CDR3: TGTGCCACCAGTGGACAGGAGCTTGGCTACACCTTC. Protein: CATSGQELGYTF.

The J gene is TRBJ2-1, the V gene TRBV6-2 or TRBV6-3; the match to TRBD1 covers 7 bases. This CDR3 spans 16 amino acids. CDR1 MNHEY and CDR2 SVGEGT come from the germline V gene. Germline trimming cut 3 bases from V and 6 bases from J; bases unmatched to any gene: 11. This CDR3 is CASSYKGASKGNEQFF. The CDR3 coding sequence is TGTGCCAGCAGTTATAAGGGGGCATCGAAGGGCAATGAGCAGTTCTTC.

The CDR3 sequence: CSVEAGKSYNEQFF. The CDR3 bases are TGCAGCGTTGAAGCAGGGAAAAGCTACAATGAGCAGTTCTTC. V usage is TRBV29-1 and J usage is TRBJ2-1; TRBD1 is a possible D gene (5 bases). There are 14 residues in the CDR3. Germline values: CDR1 SQVTM, CDR2 ANQGSEA. Trimming stripped 1 base from V and 3 bases from J, with 10 bases between.

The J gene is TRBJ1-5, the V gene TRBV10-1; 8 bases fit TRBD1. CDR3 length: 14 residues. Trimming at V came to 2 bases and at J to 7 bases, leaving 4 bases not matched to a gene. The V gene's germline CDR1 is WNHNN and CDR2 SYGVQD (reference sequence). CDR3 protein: CASSEGQGGQPQHF. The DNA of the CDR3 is TGCGCCAGCAGTGAGGGACAGGGCGGCCAGCCCCAGCATTTT.

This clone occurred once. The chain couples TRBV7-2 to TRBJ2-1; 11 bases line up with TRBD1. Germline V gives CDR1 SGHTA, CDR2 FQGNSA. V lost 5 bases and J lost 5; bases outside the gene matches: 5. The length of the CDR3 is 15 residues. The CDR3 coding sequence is TGTGCCAGCAGCCCCTGGACAGGGGGCCACAATGAGCAGTTCTTC. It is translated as CASSPWTGGHNEQFF.

The CDR3 nucleotides are TGTGCCAGCAGCTCATGGACAGGGGACCCCACTGAAGCTTTCTTT. As protein: CASSSWTGDPTEAFF. The chain employs TRBV7-8 and TRBJ1-1; 9 nucleotides align to TRBD1. The CDR3 runs 15 residues. Trimming took 4 bases from V and 4 from J; bases not matched to a gene: 7. The V gene's germline CDR1 is SGHVS and CDR2 FQNEAQ.

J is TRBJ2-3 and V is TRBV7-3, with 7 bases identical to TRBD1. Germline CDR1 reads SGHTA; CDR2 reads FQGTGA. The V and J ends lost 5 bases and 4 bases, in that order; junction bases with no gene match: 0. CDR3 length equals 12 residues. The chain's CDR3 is CASSQGADTQYF. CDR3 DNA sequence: TGTGCCAGCAGCCAGGGGGCAGATACGCAGTATTTT.

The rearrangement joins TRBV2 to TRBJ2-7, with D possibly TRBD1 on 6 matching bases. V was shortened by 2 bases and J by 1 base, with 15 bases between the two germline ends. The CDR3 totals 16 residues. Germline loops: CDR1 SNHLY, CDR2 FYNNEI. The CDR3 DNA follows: TGTGCCAGCAGTGAATTCCAGGGGATAGTTTCCTACGAGCAGTACTTC. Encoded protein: CASSEFQGIVSYEQYF.

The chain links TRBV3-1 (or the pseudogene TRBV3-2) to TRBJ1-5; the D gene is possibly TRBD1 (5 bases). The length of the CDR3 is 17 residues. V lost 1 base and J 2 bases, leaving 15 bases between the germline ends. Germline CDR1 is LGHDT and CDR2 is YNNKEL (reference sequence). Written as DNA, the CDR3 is TGTGCCAGCAGCCAAGCCAGCGTGGGGGGTGGCAATCAGCCCCAGCATTTT. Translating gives CASSQASVGGGNQPQHF.

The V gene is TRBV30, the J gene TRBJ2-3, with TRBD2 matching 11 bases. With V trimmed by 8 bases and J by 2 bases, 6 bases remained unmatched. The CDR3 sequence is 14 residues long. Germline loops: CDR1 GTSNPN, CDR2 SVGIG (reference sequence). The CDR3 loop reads CAPWGLAVTDTQYF. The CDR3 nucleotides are TGTGCCCCCTGGGGACTAGCGGTCACAGATACGCAGTATTTT.

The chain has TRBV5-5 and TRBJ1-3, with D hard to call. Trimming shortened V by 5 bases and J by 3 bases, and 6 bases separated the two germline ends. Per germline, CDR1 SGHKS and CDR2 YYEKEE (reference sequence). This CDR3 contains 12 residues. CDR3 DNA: TGTGCCAGCAGGCAGAGTGGAAACACCATATATTTT. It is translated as CASRQSGNTIYF. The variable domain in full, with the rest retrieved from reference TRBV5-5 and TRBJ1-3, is DAGVTQSPTHLIKTRGQQVTLRCSPISGHKSVSWYQQVLGQGPQFIFQYYEKEERGRGNFPDRFSARQFPNYSSELNVNALLLGDSALYLCASRQSGNTIYFGEGSWLTVV.

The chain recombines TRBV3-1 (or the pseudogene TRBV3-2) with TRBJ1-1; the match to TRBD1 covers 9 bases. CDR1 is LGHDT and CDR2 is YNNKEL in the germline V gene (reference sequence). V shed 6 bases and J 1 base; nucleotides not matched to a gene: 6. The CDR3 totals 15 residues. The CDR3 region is CASRPTGGRNTEAFF. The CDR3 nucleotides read TGTGCCAGCAGACCCACAGGGGGCAGGAACACTGAAGCTTTCTTT.

The CDR3 sequence: CASSRTLGQGGGYTF. CDR3 coding DNA: TGTGCCAGCAGCCGAACCCTTGGACAGGGTGGCGGCTACACCTTC. The genes are TRBV6-2 or TRBV6-3 and TRBJ1-2, with 8 bases that match TRBD1. Germline V lookup: CDR1 MNHEY, CDR2 SVGEGT. The CDR3 contains 15 residues. V shed 6 bases, J shed 8 bases, and the junction held 14 bases outside the gene matches.

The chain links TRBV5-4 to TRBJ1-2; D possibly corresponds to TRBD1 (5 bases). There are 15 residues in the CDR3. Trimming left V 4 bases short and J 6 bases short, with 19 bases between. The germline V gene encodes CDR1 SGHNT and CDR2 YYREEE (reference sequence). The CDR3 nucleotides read TGTGCCAGCAGCCGGATGGTGTCGGTACAGGATGGCTACACCTTC. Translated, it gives CASSRMVSVQDGYTF.

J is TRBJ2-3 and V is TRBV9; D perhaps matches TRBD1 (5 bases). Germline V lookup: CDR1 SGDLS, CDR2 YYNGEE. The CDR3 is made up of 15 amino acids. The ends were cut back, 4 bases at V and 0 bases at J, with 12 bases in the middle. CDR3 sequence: CASSPNRFSTDTQYF. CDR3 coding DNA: TGTGCCAGCAGCCCCAACAGGTTTAGCACAGATACGCAGTATTTT.

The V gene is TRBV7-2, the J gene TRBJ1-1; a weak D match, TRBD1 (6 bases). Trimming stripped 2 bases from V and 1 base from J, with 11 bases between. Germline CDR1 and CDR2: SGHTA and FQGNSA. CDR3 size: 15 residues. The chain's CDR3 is CASSLFGTSNTEAFF. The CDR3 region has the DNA TGTGCCAGCAGCTTATTTGGGACATCGAACACTGAAGCTTTCTTT.

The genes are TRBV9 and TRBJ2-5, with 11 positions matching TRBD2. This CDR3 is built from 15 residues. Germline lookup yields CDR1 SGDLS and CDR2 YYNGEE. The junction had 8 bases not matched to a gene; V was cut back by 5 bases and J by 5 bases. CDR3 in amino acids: CASSDSGGAEETQYF. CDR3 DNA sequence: TGTGCCAGCAGTGATAGCGGGGGGGCCGAGGAGACCCAGTACTTC.

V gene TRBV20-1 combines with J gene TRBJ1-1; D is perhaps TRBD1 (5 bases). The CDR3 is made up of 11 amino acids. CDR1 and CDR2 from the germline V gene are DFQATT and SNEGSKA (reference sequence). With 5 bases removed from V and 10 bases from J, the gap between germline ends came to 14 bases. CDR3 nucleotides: TGCAGTGCTGAGGGAGGGGTGGGAGCTTTCTTT. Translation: CSAEGGVGAFF.